What follows are 25 T cell receptor beta chains derived from one specimen sequenced in a study of radiotherapy plus CTLA-4 blockade in lung cancer. Measured with immunoSEQ multiplex PCR; TCRdb has only the in-frame clones, and not every one. Of approximately 75,000 clones detected, roughly 75% appear once; the ten largest clones hold 7% to 8%. The source was peripheral blood, collected from a patient treated with radiotherapy plus ipilimumab. All receptors derive from a human donor with non-small cell lung cancer who had a complete response to radiotherapy plus ipilimumab.

V and J are TRBV27 and TRBJ2-3, with TRBD1 matching over 7 bases. Looked up from germline, CDR1 is MNHEY and CDR2 is SMNVEV (reference sequence). The J segment lost 0 bases and the V segment lost 6 bases, leaving 3 bases of the junction unmatched. This CDR3 comprises 14 residues. CDR3 DNA: TGTGCCAGCAGCGGGACAGCTAGCACAGATACGCAGTATTTT. This sequence encodes CASSGTASTDTQYF.

The rearrangement joins TRBV21-1 to TRBJ1-1. TRBV21-1 is assigned pseudogene status. The CDR3 spans 12 residues. Written as DNA, the CDR3 is TGTGCCATCCCGAAGGGGGGGACTGAAGCTTTCTTT. Residues: CAIPKGGTEAFF.

This chain joins TRBV6-5 and TRBJ1-2; 10 positions agree with TRBD1. J lost 5 bases, V lost 5 bases, and 5 bases had no gene match. The CDR3 totals 14 residues. CDR1 MNHEY and CDR2 SVGAGI come from the germline V gene. CDR3 in DNA: TGTGCCAGCAGTCCTCCGGGACAGGGGTATGGCTACACCTTC. Residues: CASSPPGQGYGYTF.

This chain joins TRBV10-1 and TRBJ2-5; a weak D match, TRBD2 (5 bases). This CDR3 comprises 13 residues. Trimming pared 8 bases from V and 2 bases from J, leaving 12 bases between. Germline assignment: CDR1 WNHNN and CDR2 SYGVQD (reference sequence). The chain's CDR3 is CASSGGRQETQYF. The CDR3 coding sequence is TGCGCCAGCTCTGGCGGGCGGCAAGAGACCCAGTACTTC.

This clone came up a few times. The V gene is TRBV28, the J gene TRBJ1-5, with a weak D call TRBD1 (6 bases). Trimming took off 7 bases at V and 0 bases at J, with 22 bases between the two ends. The germline V gene encodes CDR1 MDHEN and CDR2 SYDVKM. The CDR3 length is 18 residues. DNA for the CDR3: TGTGCCAGCATCCCTGGGGGCGTGACCTCGTATAGCAATCAGCCCCAGCATTTT. As protein: CASIPGGVTSYSNQPQHF. The full variable domain, completed using reference TRBV28 and TRBJ1-5, is DVKVTQSSRYLVKRTGEKVFLECVQDMDHENMFWYRQDPGLGLRLIYFSYDVKMKEKGDIPEGYSVSREKKERFSLILESASTNQTSMYLCASIPGGVTSYSNQPQHFGDGTRLSIL.

V and J are TRBV6-6 and TRBJ1-1, with D possibly being TRBD1 (5 bases). Between the trimmed V and J ends, which lost 10 bases and 5 bases, there was a span of 20 bases. Germline V gives CDR1 MNHNY, CDR2 SVGAGI (reference sequence). The CDR3 extends over 14 amino acids. The CDR3 reads CATKRGEESTEAFF. The CDR3 nucleotides read TGTGCCACCAAGCGGGGGGAAGAGAGTACTGAAGCTTTCTTT.

This chain joins TRBV6-5 and TRBJ1-1; D is ambiguous. Trimming cost V 5 bases and J 3 bases, with 4 bases left between them. The CDR3 contains 11 residues. Germline V gives CDR1 MNHEY, CDR2 SVGAGI. CDR3 sequence reads: CASSRDTEAFF. Written as DNA, the CDR3 is TGTGCCAGCAGTCGGGACACTGAAGCTTTCTTT.

The rearrangement joins TRBV7-6 to TRBJ2-5; TRBD1 is a possible D gene (6 bases). CDR1 and CDR2 (germline): SGHVS, FNYEAQ. The CDR3 is made up of 16 amino acids. V was pared by 5 bases and J by 5 bases, with 21 bases between. Here the CDR3 reads CASSTPLDRPQETQYF. In DNA form, the CDR3 reads TGTGCCAGCAGCACCCCGCTTGACAGGCCACAGGAGACCCAGTACTTC.

The rearrangement uses TRBV5-4 and TRBJ2-3; the match to TRBD2 covers 9 bases. V was clipped by 3 bases and J by 5 bases; unmatched bases: 10. The CDR3 has 16 residues. In germline, CDR1 is SGHNT, CDR2 YYREEE (reference sequence). CDR3 DNA sequence: TGTGCCAGCAGCTGGGGGGGTAGCGGGAGAGGAGATACGCAGTATTTT. Translating gives CASSWGGSGRGDTQYF.

The chain combines TRBV6-6 with TRBJ2-3; possible D gene TRBD1, 7 bases. CDR1 and CDR2 from the germline V gene are MNHNY and SVGAGI (reference sequence). The CDR3 runs 13 residues. V lost 4 bases, J lost 5 bases, and 10 bases lay in between. CDR3 DNA sequence: TGTGCCAGCAGTTCCCAGGGGGGAGATACGCAGTATTTT. As protein: CASSSQGGDTQYF.

J is TRBJ2-5 and V is TRBV5-1; 10 bases align to TRBD1. CDR1 and CDR2 from the germline V gene are SGHRS and YFSETQ. The CDR3 contains 14 residues. Germline trimming cut 3 bases from V and 5 bases from J; bases unmatched to any gene: 4. The CDR3 here is CASSSGQGRETQYF. CDR3 coding DNA: TGCGCCAGCAGCTCGGGACAGGGGAGGGAGACCCAGTACTTC. The full variable domain, completed using reference TRBV5-1 and TRBJ2-5, is KAGVTQTPRYLIKTRGQQVTLSCSPISGHRSVSWYQQTPGQGLQFLFEYFSETQRNKGNFPGRFSGRQFSNSRSEMNVSTLELGDSALYLCASSSGQGRETQYFGPGTRLLVL.

Note on this clone: The sample contains more than one DNA sequence encoding this CDR3. V is TRBV11-2 and J is TRBJ1-1, with 7 bases fitting TRBD1. The V gene end was trimmed by 5 bases and the J gene end by 0 bases; junction bases not matched to a gene: 3. CDR3 length: 14 amino acids. CDR1 SGHAT and CDR2 FQNNGV come from the germline V gene. Here the CDR3 DNA reads TGTGCCAGCAGCCTGGGACAGCTGAACACTGAAGCTTTCTTT. Translation gives CASSLGQLNTEAFF.

This clone was seen a few times. The V and J genes are TRBV29-1 and TRBJ1-2; possibly TRBD1 for D (5 bases). V shed 4 bases and J shed 6 bases, with 21 bases lying between them. Germline-derived CDR1 and CDR2 are SQVTM and ANQGSEA. The length of the CDR3 is 15 residues. The CDR3 reads CSVGGRGEGQDGYTF. The CDR3 DNA follows: TGCAGCGTTGGCGGACGGGGGGAGGGTCAAGATGGCTACACCTTC.

The chain has TRBV1 and TRBJ1-2. TRBV1 is an annotated pseudogene. The CDR3 consists of 16 residues. The CDR3 loop reads CTSSCCVLRKTYGYTF. CDR3 nucleotides: TGCACCAGCAGTTGTTGTGTTTTGCGAAAGACCTATGGCTACACCTTC.

The chain carries TRBV29-1 and TRBJ2-3; 8 bases are a match to TRBD1. The V and J ends lost 5 bases and 9 bases, in that order; junction bases with no gene match: 13. The CDR3 runs 14 residues. Germline CDR1 reads SQVTM; CDR2 reads ANQGSEA. The CDR3 reads CSVSMDRALGTQYF. In DNA, the CDR3 is TGCAGCGTTTCCATGGACAGGGCCCTAGGAACGCAGTATTTT.

The rearrangement joins TRBV28 to TRBJ2-7, with 9 bases fitting TRBD1. This CDR3 is 14 amino acids long. V gave up 11 bases and J gave up 2 bases; unmatched junction bases: 10. CDR1 MDHEN and CDR2 SYDVKM come from the germline V gene. The CDR3 DNA follows: TGTGCCTCCGTGGGACAGGGTCCTCCCTACGAGCAGTACGTC. Translated: CASVGQGPPYEQYV.

The chain employs TRBV7-6 and TRBJ2-7; perhaps D is TRBD1 or TRBD2 (5 bases each). Deletions cut 3 bases from V and 0 bases from J, with 9 bases between. The V gene's germline CDR1 is SGHVS and CDR2 FNYEAQ. The CDR3 has 14 amino acids. CDR3 protein: CASSLGTSSYEQYV. The CDR3 DNA sequence: TGTGCCAGCAGCTTGGGGACCAGCTCCTACGAGCAGTACGTC.

The chain links TRBV4-2 to TRBJ1-1, with a weak D call TRBD1 (6 bases). Germline-derived CDR1 and CDR2 are LGHNA and YNFKEQ. V lost 0 bases and J lost 2, with 13 bases in between. CDR3 length: 16 amino acids. CDR3 bases: TGTGCCAGCAGCCAAGATTCGGGGGGCGGAAACACTGAAGCTTTCTTT. Translating it yields CASSQDSGGGNTEAFF.

The chain has TRBV6-4 and TRBJ2-5, with 7 nucleotides matching TRBD2. CDR3 length equals 13 residues. The germline gives CDR1 MRHNA, CDR2 SNTAGT. Trimming took 2 bases from V and 7 from J; bases not matched to a gene: 4. This CDR3 reads CASSDTSDGTQYF. CDR3 nucleotide sequence: TGTGCCAGCAGTGACACTAGCGACGGGACCCAGTACTTC.

The CDR3 sequence is CASRVGNQPQHF. DNA for the CDR3: TGTGCCAGCAGGGTGGGCAATCAGCCCCAGCATTTT. The chain links TRBV28 to TRBJ1-5, with D uncertain. V dropped 6 bases and J dropped 2 bases, with 5 bases sitting between them. The CDR3 has 12 amino acids. Germline CDR1 reads MDHEN; CDR2 reads SYDVKM.

The J gene is TRBJ2-3, the V gene TRBV20-1, with unresolved D. V was shortened by 0 bases and J by 5 bases, with 3 bases between the two germline ends. CDR3 length equals 11 residues. The germline V gene has CDR1 DFQATT and CDR2 SNEGSKA (reference sequence). The CDR3 spells CSAREGDTQYF. The CDR3 nucleotides are TGCAGTGCTAGAGAGGGAGATACGCAGTATTTT.

This clone was seen a single time. An end of the junction does not agree with germline; a read error may underlie this. The V and J genes are TRBV23-1 and TRBJ1-5; TRBD1 might be the D (5 bases). TRBV23-1 is an ORF for which the function is uncertain. The CDR3 is 15 amino acids. CDR3 in amino acids: CASSPREGPNQPQRF. As DNA, the CDR3 is TGCGCCAGCAGTCCCAGGGAGGGTCCCAATCAGCCCCAGCGTTTT.

The chain is built from TRBV19 and TRBJ1-2; D perhaps matches TRBD1 (6 bases). Trimming cost V 8 bases and J 3 bases, with 16 bases left between them. The CDR3 totals 14 residues. Germline V gene data show CDR1 as LNHDA and CDR2 as SQIVND (reference sequence). Written as DNA, the CDR3 is TGTGCCAGTCTCGGCACAGGGCTATACTATGGCTACACCTTC. Its translation is CASLGTGLYYGYTF.

This clone appeared once. This sequence joins TRBV5-1 and TRBJ2-7; 7 bases match TRBD1. The V gene end was trimmed by 0 bases and the J gene end by 3 bases; junction bases not matched to a gene: 6. Germline V gene lookup returns CDR1 SGHRS and CDR2 YFSETQ. The CDR3 is made up of 15 amino acids. The CDR3 spells CASSLEQGVLYEQYV. CDR3 sequence (DNA): TGCGCCAGCAGCTTGGAGCAGGGGGTACTCTACGAGCAGTACGTC.

The DNA for the CDR3 is TGTGCCAGCAGCGCCGTCCGCAGGGGGAATGAGCAGTTCTTC. Its protein product is CASSAVRRGNEQFF. The chain employs TRBV9 and TRBJ2-1, with 7 bases identical to TRBD1. The CDR3 is made up of 14 amino acids. Trimming removed 3 bases from V and 7 bases from J; junction bases left unmatched: 7. Germline assignment: CDR1 SGDLS and CDR2 YYNGEE.